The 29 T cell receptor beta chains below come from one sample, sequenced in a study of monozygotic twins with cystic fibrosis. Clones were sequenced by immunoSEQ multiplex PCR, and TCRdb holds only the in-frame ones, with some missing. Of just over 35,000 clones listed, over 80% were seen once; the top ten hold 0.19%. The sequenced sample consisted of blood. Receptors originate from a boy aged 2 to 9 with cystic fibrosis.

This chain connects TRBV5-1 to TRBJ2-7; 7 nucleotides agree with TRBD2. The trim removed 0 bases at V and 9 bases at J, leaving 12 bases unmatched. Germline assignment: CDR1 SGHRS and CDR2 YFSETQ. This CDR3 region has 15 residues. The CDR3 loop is CASSLGARSGELQYF. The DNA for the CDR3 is TGCGCCAGCAGCTTGGGGGCCCGAAGCGGGGAGCTGCAGTACTTC. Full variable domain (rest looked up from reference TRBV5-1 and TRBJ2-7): KAGVTQTPRYLIKTRGQQVTLSCSPISGHRSVSWYQQTPGQGLQFLFEYFSETQRNKGNFPGRFSGRQFSNSRSEMNVSTLELGDSALYLCASSLGARSGELQYFGPGTRLTVT.

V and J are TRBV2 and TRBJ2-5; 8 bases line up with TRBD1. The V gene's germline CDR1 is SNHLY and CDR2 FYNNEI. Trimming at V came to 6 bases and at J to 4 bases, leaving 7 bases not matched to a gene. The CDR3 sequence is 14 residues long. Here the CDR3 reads CASSPQGAGETQYF. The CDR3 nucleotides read TGTGCCAGCAGCCCGCAGGGGGCGGGAGAGACCCAGTACTTC.

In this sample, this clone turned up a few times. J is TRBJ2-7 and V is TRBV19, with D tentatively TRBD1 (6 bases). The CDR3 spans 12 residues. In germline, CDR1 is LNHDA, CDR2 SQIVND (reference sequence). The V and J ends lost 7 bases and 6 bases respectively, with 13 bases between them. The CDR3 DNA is TGTGCCAGTACTGACAGGAGTGCCGAGCAGTACTTC. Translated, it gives CASTDRSAEQYF.

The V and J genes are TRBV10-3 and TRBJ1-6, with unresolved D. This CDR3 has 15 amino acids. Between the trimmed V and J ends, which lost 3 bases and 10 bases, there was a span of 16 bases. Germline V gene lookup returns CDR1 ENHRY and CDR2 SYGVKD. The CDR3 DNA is TGTGCCATCAGTGACTACGTGGCAGGCTCATCACCCCTCCACTTT. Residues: CAISDYVAGSSPLHF.

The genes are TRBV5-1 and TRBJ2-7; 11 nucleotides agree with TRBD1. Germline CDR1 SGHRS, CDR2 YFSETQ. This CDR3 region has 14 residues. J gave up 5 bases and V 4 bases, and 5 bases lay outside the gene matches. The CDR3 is CASSPGQGANEQYF. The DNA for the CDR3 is TGCGCCAGCAGCCCTGGACAGGGGGCGAACGAGCAGTACTTC.

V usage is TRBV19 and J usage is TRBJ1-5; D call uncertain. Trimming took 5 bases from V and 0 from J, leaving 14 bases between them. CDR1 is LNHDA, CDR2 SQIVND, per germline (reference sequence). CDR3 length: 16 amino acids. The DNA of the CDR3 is TGTGCCAGTAGTGTCAAGGAATTCTATAGCAATCAGCCCCAGCATTTT. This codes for CASSVKEFYSNQPQHF.

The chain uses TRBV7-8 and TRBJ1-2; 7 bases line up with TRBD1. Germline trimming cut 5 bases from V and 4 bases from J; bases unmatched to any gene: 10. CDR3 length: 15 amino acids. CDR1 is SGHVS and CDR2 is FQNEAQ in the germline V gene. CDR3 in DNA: TGTGCCAGCAGCCTATCAGGGACAGAGCTCTATGGCTACACCTTC. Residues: CASSLSGTELYGYTF.

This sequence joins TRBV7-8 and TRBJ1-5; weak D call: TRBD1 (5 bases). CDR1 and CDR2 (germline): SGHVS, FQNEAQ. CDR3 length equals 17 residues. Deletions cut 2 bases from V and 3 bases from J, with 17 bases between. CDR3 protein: CASSLQRRIGTNQPQHF. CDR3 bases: TGTGCCAGCAGCTTACAGAGAAGGATTGGGACCAATCAGCCCCAGCATTTT.

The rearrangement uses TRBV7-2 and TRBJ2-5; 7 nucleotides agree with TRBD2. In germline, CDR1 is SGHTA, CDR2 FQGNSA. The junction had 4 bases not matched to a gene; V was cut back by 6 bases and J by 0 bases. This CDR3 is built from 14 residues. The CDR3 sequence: CASRAGRYQETQYF. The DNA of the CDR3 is TGTGCCAGCAGAGCGGGGAGGTACCAAGAGACCCAGTACTTC.

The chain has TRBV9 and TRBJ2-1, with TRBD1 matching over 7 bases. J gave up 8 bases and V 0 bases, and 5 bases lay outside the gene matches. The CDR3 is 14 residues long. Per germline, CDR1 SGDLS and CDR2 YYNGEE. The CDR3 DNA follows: TGTGCCAGCAGCGTAGTAGGGGACAGTTATGAGCAGTTCTTC. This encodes CASSVVGDSYEQFF.

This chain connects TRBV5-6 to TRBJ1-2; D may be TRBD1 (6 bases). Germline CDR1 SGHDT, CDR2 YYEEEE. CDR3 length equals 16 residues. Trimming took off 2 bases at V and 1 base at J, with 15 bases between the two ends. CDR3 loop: CASSLFGRGGNYGYTF. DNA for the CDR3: TGTGCCAGCAGCTTATTTGGCAGGGGAGGTAACTATGGCTACACCTTC.

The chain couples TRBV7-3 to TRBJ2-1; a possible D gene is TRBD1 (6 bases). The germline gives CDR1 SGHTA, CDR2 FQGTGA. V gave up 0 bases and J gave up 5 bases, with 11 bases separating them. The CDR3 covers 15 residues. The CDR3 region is CASSLTAQGHNEQFF. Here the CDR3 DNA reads TGTGCCAGCAGCTTAACTGCGCAGGGGCACAATGAGCAGTTCTTC.

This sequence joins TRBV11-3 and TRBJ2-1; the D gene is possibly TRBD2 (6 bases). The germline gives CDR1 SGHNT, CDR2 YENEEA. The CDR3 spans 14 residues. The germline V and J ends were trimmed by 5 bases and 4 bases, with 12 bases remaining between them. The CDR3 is CASSPESGYNEQFF. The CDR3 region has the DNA TGTGCCAGCAGCCCCGAGAGCGGGTACAATGAGCAGTTCTTC.

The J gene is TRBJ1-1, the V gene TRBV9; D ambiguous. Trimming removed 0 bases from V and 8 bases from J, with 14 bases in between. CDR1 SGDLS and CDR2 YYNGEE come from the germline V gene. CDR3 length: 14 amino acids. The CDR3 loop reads CASSVESNGREAFF. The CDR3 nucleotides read TGTGCCAGCAGCGTAGAGAGTAATGGGAGAGAAGCTTTCTTT. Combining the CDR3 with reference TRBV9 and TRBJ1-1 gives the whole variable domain DSGVTQTPKHLITATGQRVTLRCSPRSGDLSVYWYQQSLDQGLQFLIQYYNGEERAKGNILERFSAQQFPDLHSELNLSSLELGDSALYFCASSVESNGREAFFGQGTRLTVV.

CDR3 sequence reads: CASSGGTYNEQFF. CDR3 DNA sequence: TGTGCCAGCAGCGGGGGGACCTACAATGAGCAGTTCTTC. The rearrangement links TRBV9 to TRBJ2-1; D assignment may be TRBD1 or TRBD2 (5 bases each). V lost 3 bases, J lost 2 bases, and 6 bases lay in between. The CDR3 extends over 13 amino acids. The germline gives CDR1 SGDLS, CDR2 YYNGEE.

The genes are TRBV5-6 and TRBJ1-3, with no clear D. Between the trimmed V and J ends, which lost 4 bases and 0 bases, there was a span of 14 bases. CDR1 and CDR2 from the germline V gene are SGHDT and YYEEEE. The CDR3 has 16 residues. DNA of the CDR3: TGTGCCAGCAGCCGGTTGAAAGTCAACTCTGGAAACACCATATATTTT. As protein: CASSRLKVNSGNTIYF.

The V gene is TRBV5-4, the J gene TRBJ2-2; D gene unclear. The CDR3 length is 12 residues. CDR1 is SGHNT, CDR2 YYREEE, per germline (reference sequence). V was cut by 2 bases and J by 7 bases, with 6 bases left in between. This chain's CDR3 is CASSFTRGELFF. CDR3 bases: TGTGCCAGCAGCTTTACTCGCGGGGAGCTGTTTTTT.

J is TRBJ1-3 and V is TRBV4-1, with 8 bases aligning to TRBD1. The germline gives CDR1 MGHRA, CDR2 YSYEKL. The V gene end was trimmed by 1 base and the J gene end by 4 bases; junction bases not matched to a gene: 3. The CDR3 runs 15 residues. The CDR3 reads CASSQGQGQGNTIYF. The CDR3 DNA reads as TGCGCCAGCAGCCAAGGACAGGGGCAAGGAAACACCATATATTTT.

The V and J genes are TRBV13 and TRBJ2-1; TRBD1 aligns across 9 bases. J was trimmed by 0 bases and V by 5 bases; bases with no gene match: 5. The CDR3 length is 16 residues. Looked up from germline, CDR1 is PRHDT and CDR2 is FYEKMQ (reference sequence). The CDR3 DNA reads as TGTGCCAGCAGCCCAGGACAGGGGAGCTCCTACAATGAGCAGTTCTTC. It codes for CASSPGQGSSYNEQFF.

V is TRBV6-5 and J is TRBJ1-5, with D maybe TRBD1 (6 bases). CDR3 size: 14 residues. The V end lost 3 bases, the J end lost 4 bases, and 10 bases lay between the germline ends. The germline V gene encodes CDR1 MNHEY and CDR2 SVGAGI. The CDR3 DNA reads TGTGCCAGCAGTTATGGGCAGGGGAATCAGCCCCAGCATTTT. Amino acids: CASSYGQGNQPQHF.

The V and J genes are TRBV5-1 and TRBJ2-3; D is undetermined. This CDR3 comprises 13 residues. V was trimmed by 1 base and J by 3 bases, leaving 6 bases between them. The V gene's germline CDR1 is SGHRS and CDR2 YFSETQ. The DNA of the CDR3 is TGCGCCAGCAGCTTGTTTTATACAGATACGCAGTATTTT. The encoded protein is CASSLFYTDTQYF.

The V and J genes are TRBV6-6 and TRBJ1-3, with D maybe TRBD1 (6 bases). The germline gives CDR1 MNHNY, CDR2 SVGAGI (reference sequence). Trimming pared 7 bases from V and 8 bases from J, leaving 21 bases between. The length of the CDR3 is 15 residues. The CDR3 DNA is TGTGCCAGCACCGAACTAGTCAGGGGCAAGGACACCATATATTTT. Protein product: CASTELVRGKDTIYF.

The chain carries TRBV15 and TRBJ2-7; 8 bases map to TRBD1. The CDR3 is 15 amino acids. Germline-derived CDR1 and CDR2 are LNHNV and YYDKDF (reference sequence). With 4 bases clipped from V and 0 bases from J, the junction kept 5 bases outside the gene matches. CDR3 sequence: CATSIPGTGSYEQYF. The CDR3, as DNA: TGTGCCACCAGCATTCCCGGGACAGGCTCCTACGAGCAGTACTTC.

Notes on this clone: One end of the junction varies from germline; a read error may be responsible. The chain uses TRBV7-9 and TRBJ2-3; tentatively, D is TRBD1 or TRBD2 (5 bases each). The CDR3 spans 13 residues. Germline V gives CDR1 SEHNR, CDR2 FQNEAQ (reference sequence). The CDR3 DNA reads TGTGCCAGCAGGTCCGGGAATTGGGGGATCGAGGTTTTT. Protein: CASRSGNWGIEVF.

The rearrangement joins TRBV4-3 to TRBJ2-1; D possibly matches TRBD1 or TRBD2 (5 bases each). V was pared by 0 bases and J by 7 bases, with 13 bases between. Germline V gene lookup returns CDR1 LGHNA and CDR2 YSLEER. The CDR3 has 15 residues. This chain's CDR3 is CASSQDDLAGNEQFF. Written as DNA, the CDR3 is TGCGCCAGCAGCCAAGATGATCTAGCAGGGAATGAGCAGTTCTTC.

CDR3 in amino acids: CASSAQGNTEAFF. CDR3 DNA sequence: TGTGCCAGCAGCGCACAGGGGAACACTGAAGCTTTCTTT. This chain links TRBV7-9 with TRBJ1-1; the D gene is possibly TRBD1 (6 bases). Germline assignment: CDR1 SEHNR and CDR2 FQNEAQ (reference sequence). This CDR3 comprises 13 residues. The V gene lost 5 bases and the J gene lost 1 base, with 8 bases spanning the gap.

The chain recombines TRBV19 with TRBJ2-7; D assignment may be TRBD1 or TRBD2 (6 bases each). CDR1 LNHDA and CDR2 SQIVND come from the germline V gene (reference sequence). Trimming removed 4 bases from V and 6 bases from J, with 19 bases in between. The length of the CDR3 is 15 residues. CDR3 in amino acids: CASSRGAYPTFEQYF. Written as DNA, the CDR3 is TGTGCCAGTAGTAGGGGGGCGTACCCCACCTTCGAGCAGTACTTC.

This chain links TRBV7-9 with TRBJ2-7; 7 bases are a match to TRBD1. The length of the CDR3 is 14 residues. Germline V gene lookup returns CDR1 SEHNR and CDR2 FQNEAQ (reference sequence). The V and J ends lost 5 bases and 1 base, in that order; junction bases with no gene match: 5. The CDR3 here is CASSPPGQSYEQYF. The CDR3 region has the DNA TGTGCCAGCAGCCCCCCGGGACAGTCCTACGAGCAGTACTTC.

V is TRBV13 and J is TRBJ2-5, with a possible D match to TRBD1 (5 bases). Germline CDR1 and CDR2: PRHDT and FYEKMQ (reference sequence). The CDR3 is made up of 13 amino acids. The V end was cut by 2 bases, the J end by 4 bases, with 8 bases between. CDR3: CASSLQRGETQYF. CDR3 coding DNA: TGTGCCAGCAGCTTACAAAGGGGAGAGACCCAGTACTTC.